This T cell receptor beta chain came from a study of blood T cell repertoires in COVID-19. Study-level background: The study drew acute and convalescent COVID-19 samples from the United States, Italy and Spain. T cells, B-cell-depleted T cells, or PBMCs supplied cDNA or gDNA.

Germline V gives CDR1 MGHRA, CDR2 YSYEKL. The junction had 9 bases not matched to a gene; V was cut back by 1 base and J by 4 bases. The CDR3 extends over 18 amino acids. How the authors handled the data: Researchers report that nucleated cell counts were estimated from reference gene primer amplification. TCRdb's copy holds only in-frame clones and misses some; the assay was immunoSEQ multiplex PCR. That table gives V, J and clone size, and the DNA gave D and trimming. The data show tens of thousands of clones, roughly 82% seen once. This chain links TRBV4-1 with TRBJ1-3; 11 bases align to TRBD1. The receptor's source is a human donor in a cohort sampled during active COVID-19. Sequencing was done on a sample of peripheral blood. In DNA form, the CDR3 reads TGCGCCAGCAGCCAAGTCCCCGGGACAGGGGGGGAAGGAAACACCATATATTTT. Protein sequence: CASSQVPGTGGEGNTIYF.